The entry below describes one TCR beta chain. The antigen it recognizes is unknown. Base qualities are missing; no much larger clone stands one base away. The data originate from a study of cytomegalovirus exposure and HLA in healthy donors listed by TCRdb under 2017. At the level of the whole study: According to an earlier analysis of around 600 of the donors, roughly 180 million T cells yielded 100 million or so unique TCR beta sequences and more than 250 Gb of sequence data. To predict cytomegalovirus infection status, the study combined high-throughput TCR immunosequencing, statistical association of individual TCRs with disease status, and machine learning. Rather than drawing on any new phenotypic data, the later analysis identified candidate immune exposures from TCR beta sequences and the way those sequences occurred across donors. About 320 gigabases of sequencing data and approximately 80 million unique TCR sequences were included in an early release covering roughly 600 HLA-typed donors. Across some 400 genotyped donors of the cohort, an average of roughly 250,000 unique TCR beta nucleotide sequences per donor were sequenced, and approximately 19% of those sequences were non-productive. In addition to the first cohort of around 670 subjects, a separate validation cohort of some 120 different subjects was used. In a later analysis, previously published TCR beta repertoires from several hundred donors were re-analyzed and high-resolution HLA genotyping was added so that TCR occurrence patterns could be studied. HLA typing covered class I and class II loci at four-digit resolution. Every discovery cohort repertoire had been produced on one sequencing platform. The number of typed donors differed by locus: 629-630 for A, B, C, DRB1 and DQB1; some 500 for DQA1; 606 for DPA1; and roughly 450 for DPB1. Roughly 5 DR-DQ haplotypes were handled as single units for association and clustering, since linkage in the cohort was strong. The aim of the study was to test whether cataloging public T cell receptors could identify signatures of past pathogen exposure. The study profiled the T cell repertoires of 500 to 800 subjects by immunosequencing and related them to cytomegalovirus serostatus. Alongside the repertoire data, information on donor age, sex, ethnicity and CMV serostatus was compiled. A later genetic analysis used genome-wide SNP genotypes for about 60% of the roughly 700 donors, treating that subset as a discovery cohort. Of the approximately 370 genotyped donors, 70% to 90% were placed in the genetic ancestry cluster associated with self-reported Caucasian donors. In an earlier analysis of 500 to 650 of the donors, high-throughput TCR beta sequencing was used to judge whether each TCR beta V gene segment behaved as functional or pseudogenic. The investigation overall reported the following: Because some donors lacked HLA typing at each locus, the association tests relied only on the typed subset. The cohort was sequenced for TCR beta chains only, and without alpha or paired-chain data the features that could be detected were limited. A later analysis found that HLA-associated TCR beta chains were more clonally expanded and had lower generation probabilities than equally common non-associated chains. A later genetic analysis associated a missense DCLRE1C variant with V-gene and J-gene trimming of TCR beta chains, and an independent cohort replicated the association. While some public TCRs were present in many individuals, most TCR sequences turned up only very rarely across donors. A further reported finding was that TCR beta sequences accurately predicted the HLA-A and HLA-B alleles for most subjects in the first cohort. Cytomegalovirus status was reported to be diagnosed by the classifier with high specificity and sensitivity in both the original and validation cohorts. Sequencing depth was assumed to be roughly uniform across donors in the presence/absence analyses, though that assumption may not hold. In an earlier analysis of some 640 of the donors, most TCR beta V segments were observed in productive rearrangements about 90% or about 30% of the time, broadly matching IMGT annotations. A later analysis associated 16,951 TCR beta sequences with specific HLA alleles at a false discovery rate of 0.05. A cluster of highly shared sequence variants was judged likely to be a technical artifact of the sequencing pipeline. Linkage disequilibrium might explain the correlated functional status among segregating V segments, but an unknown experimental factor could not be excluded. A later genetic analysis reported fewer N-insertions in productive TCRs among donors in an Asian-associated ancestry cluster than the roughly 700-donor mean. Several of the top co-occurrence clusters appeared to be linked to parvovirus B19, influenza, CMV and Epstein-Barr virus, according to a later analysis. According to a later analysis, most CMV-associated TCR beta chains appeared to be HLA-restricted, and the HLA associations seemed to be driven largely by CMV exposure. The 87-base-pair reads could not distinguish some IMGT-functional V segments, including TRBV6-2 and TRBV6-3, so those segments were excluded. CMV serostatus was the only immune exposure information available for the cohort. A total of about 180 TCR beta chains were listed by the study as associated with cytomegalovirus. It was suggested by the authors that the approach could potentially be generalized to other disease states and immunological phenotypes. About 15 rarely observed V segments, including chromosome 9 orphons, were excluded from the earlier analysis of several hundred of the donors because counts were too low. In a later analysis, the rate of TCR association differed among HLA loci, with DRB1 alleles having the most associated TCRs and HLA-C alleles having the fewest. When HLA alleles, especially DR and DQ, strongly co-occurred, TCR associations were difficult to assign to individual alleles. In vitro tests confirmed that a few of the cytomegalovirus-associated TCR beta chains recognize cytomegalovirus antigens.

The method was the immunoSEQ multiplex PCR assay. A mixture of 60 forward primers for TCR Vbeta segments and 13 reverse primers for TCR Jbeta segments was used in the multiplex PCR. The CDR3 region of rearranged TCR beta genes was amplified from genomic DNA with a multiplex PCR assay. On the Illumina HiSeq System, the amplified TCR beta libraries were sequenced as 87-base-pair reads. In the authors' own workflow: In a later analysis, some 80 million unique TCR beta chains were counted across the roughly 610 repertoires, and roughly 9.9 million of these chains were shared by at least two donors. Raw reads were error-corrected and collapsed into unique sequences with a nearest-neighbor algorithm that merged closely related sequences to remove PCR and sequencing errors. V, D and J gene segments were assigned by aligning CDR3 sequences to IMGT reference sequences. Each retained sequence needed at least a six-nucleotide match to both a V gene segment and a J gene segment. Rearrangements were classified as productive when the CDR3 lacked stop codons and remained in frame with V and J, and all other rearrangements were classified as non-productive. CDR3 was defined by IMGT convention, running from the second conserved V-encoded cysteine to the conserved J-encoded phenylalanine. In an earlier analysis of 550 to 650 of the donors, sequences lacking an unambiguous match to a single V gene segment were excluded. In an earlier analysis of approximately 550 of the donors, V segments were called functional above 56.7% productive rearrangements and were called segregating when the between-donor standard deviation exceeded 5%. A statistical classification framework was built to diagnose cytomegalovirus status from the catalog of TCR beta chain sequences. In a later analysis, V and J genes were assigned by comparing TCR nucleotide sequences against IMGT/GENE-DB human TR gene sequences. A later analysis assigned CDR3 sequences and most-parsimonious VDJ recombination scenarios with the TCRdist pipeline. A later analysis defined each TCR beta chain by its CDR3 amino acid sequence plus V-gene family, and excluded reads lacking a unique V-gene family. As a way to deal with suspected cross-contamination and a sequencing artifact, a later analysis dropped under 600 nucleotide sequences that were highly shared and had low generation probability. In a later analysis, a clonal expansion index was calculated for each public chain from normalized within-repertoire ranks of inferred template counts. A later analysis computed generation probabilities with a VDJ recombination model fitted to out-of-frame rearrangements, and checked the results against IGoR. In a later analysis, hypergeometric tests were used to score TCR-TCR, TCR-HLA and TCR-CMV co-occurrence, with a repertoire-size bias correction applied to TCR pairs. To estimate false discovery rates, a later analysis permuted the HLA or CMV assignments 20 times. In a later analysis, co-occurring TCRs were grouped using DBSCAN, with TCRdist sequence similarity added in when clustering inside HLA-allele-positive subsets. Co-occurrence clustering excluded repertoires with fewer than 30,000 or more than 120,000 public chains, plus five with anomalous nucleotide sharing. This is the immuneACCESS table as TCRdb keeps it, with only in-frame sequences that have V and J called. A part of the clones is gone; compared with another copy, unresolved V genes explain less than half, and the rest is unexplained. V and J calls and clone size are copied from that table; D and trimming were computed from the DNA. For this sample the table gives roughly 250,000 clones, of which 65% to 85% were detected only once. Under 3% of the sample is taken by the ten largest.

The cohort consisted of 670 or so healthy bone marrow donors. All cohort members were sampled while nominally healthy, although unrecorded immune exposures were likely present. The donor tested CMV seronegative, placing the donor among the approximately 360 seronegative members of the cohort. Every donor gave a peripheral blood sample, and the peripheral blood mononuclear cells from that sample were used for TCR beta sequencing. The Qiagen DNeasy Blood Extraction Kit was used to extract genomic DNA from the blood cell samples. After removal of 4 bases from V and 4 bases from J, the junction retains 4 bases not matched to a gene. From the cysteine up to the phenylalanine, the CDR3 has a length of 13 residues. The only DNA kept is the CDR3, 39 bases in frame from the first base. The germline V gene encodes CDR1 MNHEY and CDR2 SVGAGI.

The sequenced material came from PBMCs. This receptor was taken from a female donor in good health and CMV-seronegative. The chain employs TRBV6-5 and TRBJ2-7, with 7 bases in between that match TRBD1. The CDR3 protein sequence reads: CASSLTRGYEQYF. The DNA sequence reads TGTGCCAGCAGTTTGACCAGGGGGTACGAGCAGTACTTC.